The rows below give T cell receptor beta chains drawn from one sample of a study of OX40 agonist ivuxolimab in advanced cancers. The data were produced by immunoSEQ multiplex PCR, yet TCRdb's version contains in-frame clones alone and is incomplete. The sample yields roughly 76,000 clones, under 95% seen once. The sample in question was CD4+ or CD8+ T cells sorted from blood, obtained in a trial of the OX40 agonist ivuxolimab. These receptors were taken from an adult with an advanced solid tumor such as melanoma, head and neck, liver or kidney cancer. Both conserved end residues are part of each CDR3. D genes are given only for firm matches. The size entry is marked missing in some rows and otherwise reads once, few, many or a size class.

cdr3_nt: TGTGCCAGCAGCTTGGGGCGGGAGCGGAACACCGGGGAGCTGTTTTTT
cdr3_aa: CASSLGRERNTGELFF
d_call: TRBD2
v_call: TRBV7-3
j_call: TRBJ2-2
clone_size: NA

cdr3_nt: TGTGCCTGGAACAAGCAGGGAGCTGAAAAACTGTTTTTT
cdr3_aa: CAWNKQGAEKLFF
d_call: NA
v_call: TRBV30
j_call: TRBJ1-4
clone_size: NA

cdr3_nt: TGTGCCAGCTCAGACAGGGTGGCCGTTAGCACAGATACGCAGTATTTT
cdr3_aa: CASSDRVAVSTDTQYF
d_call: TRBD1
v_call: TRBV18
j_call: TRBJ2-3
clone_size: NA

cdr3_nt: TGTGCCAGCAGCTCATGGCGGGGGATCAATCAGCCCCAGCATTTT
cdr3_aa: CASSSWRGINQPQHF
d_call: NA
v_call: TRBV5-6
j_call: TRBJ1-5
clone_size: NA

cdr3_nt: TGTGCCAGCACCTTTACTTTGAACACCGGGGAGCTGTTTTTT
cdr3_aa: CASTFTLNTGELFF
d_call: NA
v_call: TRBV7-9
j_call: TRBJ2-2
clone_size: NA

cdr3_nt: TGTGCCAGCAGCGTCTATCCCGGGGTCCATAATTCACCCCTCCACTTT
cdr3_aa: CASSVYPGVHNSPLHF
d_call: NA
v_call: TRBV9
j_call: TRBJ1-6
clone_size: NA

cdr3_nt: TGCAGCGTTGAGGAGCCTGAAGCTTTCTTT
cdr3_aa: CSVEEPEAFF
d_call: NA
v_call: TRBV29-1
j_call: TRBJ1-1
clone_size: NA

cdr3_nt: TGTGCCAGCAGTTACTCGCTAGGGGCCGGGGAGCTGTTTTTT
cdr3_aa: CASSYSLGAGELFF
d_call: NA
v_call: TRBV6-6
j_call: TRBJ2-2
clone_size: NA

cdr3_nt: TGCGCCAGCAGTCCAACGGCCCTTTCCACCGGGGAGCTGTTTTTT
cdr3_aa: CASSPTALSTGELFF
d_call: NA
v_call: TRBV4-3
j_call: TRBJ2-2
clone_size: NA

cdr3_nt: TGTGCCAGCAGTTTATTCCGGGACAGGGGCACTGAAGCTTTCTTT
cdr3_aa: CASSLFRDRGTEAFF
d_call: TRBD1
v_call: TRBV28
j_call: TRBJ1-1
clone_size: NA

cdr3_nt: TGTGCCAGTAGTATTCTACCCTCGGGACAGCCCCAGCATTTT
cdr3_aa: CASSILPSGQPQHF
d_call: NA
v_call: TRBV19
j_call: TRBJ1-5
clone_size: NA

cdr3_nt: TGCGCCAGCAGCCAAGATTGGGGACAGGGATCTGACACTGAAGCTTTCTTT
cdr3_aa: CASSQDWGQGSDTEAFF
d_call: TRBD1
v_call: TRBV4-1
j_call: TRBJ1-1
clone_size: NA

cdr3_nt: TGCGCCAGCAGCTTAGAGCGGGGTGGAAATGACGAGCAGTACTTC
cdr3_aa: CASSLERGGNDEQYF
d_call: TRBD2
v_call: TRBV5-1
j_call: TRBJ2-7
clone_size: NA

cdr3_nt: TGTGCCAGCAGTCCCCCGGGACAGGGGGATTGGAATGAGCAGTTCTTC
cdr3_aa: CASSPPGQGDWNEQFF
d_call: TRBD1
v_call: TRBV28
j_call: TRBJ2-1
clone_size: NA

cdr3_nt: TGCGCCAGCAGCCAAGTGGTCGGCGGGGGCGCTTGGAATGAGCAGTTCTTC
cdr3_aa: CASSQVVGGGAWNEQFF
d_call: NA
v_call: TRBV4-3
j_call: TRBJ2-1
clone_size: once

cdr3_nt: TGTGCCAGCAGCCACCGAACAGGTGTACACACTGAAGCTTTCTTT
cdr3_aa: CASSHRTGVHTEAFF
d_call: NA
v_call: TRBV7-9
j_call: TRBJ1-1
clone_size: NA

cdr3_nt: TGTGCCAGCAGTTCTTATAGACTAGCGGAAAGCACAGATACGCAGTATTTT
cdr3_aa: CASSSYRLAESTDTQYF
d_call: TRBD2
v_call: TRBV28
j_call: TRBJ2-3
clone_size: NA

cdr3_nt: TGTGCCAGCAGCCCTCGCTCCGGGACTAGCGTCTACGAGCAGTACTTC
cdr3_aa: CASSPRSGTSVYEQYF
d_call: TRBD2
v_call: TRBV14
j_call: TRBJ2-7
clone_size: NA

cdr3_nt: TGTGCCAGCAGTCCTGAGGGCTCTGGGGCCAACGTCCTGACTTTC
cdr3_aa: CASSPEGSGANVLTF
d_call: NA
v_call: TRBV28
j_call: TRBJ2-6
clone_size: NA

cdr3_nt: TGTGCCAGCAGTACAGGATCCTACAATGAGCAGTTCTTC
cdr3_aa: CASSTGSYNEQFF
d_call: NA
v_call: TRBV28
j_call: TRBJ2-1
clone_size: NA

cdr3_nt: TGTGCCAGTAGTATAGAGGTAGGGATGGGCACTGAAGCTTTCTTT
cdr3_aa: CASSIEVGMGTEAFF
d_call: NA
v_call: TRBV19
j_call: TRBJ1-1
clone_size: NA

cdr3_nt: TGCGCCAGCAGCCAAGAAACAGGGTCCCACAATCAGCCCCAGCATTTT
cdr3_aa: CASSQETGSHNQPQHF
d_call: NA
v_call: TRBV4-3
j_call: TRBJ1-5
clone_size: NA

cdr3_nt: TGTGCCAGTAGTATTTTACACGAGAACTATGGCTACACCTTC
cdr3_aa: CASSILHENYGYTF
d_call: NA
v_call: TRBV19
j_call: TRBJ1-2
clone_size: NA

cdr3_nt: TGTGCCAGCAGCTGGGGACGGTACACTGAAGCTTTCTTT
cdr3_aa: CASSWGRYTEAFF
d_call: NA
v_call: TRBV7-8
j_call: TRBJ1-1
clone_size: NA

cdr3_nt: TGCGCCAGCAGCCAGAGACTAGCGGGAGTCGAGACCCAGTACTTC
cdr3_aa: CASSQRLAGVETQYF
d_call: TRBD2
v_call: TRBV4-3
j_call: TRBJ2-5
clone_size: NA

cdr3_nt: TGTGCCAGCAGCTTCTCGCTGGGGGTTAATGAGCAGTTCTTC
cdr3_aa: CASSFSLGVNEQFF
d_call: NA
v_call: TRBV7-9
j_call: TRBJ2-1
clone_size: NA

cdr3_nt: TGCGCCAGCAGCCAAGCTCTTGGCTCTTACGAGCAGTACTTC
cdr3_aa: CASSQALGSYEQYF
d_call: NA
v_call: TRBV4-3
j_call: TRBJ2-7
clone_size: once

cdr3_nt: TGTGCCAGCAGTTATTTAAAGGGCTACGAGCAGTACTTC
cdr3_aa: CASSYLKGYEQYF
d_call: NA
v_call: TRBV6-5
j_call: TRBJ2-7
clone_size: NA

cdr3_nt: TGTGCCAGCAGTTCGACTAGCGGGGGCCTCTCCTACAATGAGCAGTTCTTC
cdr3_aa: CASSSTSGGLSYNEQFF
d_call: TRBD2
v_call: TRBV6-7
j_call: TRBJ2-1
clone_size: NA

cdr3_nt: TGTGCCAGCAGTTTCGGACAGGGGGCTTGGTACGAGCAGTACTTC
cdr3_aa: CASSFGQGAWYEQYF
d_call: TRBD1
v_call: TRBV27
j_call: TRBJ2-7
clone_size: NA

cdr3_nt: TGTGCCAGCAGCCAAGATCTGGCAGGAGTGGCGGCCACTGAAGCTTTCTTT
cdr3_aa: CASSQDLAGVAATEAFF
d_call: NA
v_call: TRBV4-2
j_call: TRBJ1-1
clone_size: NA

cdr3_nt: TGTGCCAGCAGCCTGACAGGGCCAACGGGAGCTTTCTTT
cdr3_aa: CASSLTGPTGAFF
d_call: TRBD1
v_call: TRBV27
j_call: TRBJ1-1
clone_size: NA

cdr3_nt: TGTGCCAGCAGCTTACTCCCCGGCGCTGAAGCTTTCTTT
cdr3_aa: CASSLLPGAEAFF
d_call: NA
v_call: TRBV5-5
j_call: TRBJ1-1
clone_size: few

cdr3_nt: TGTGCCAGTAGTCCGCAAGGGGGCCCACCGAACACTGAAGCTTTCTTT
cdr3_aa: CASSPQGGPPNTEAFF
d_call: TRBD1
v_call: TRBV19
j_call: TRBJ1-1
clone_size: NA

cdr3_nt: TGTGCCAGCAGTCCCCCGGGGCCGAGCAATCAGCCCCAGCATTTT
cdr3_aa: CASSPPGPSNQPQHF
d_call: NA
v_call: TRBV27
j_call: TRBJ1-5
clone_size: NA

cdr3_nt: TGTGCCAGCAGTTACAGAGAAGGAAACACCATATATTTT
cdr3_aa: CASSYREGNTIYF
d_call: NA
v_call: TRBV6-5
j_call: TRBJ1-3
clone_size: few

cdr3_nt: TGTGCCAGCAGCTTGGGGGAGGGGGCGAGGGACGAGCAGTACTTC
cdr3_aa: CASSLGEGARDEQYF
d_call: NA
v_call: TRBV5-5
j_call: TRBJ2-7
clone_size: NA

cdr3_nt: TGCGCCAGCAGCCAATTAGAAGGGACATTGGGTGGCTACACCTTC
cdr3_aa: CASSQLEGTLGGYTF
d_call: NA
v_call: TRBV4-3
j_call: TRBJ1-2
clone_size: NA

cdr3_nt: TGTGCCAGCAGCCACACAGGGGATTCTAATGAAAAACTGTTTTTT
cdr3_aa: CASSHTGDSNEKLFF
d_call: TRBD1
v_call: TRBV6-5
j_call: TRBJ1-4
clone_size: NA

cdr3_nt: TGTGCCAGCAGCTTAGATCTGCAGGGCACAGATACGCAGTATTTT
cdr3_aa: CASSLDLQGTDTQYF
d_call: NA
v_call: TRBV7-8
j_call: TRBJ2-3
clone_size: once

cdr3_nt: TGTGCCAGCAGCTTGGGTCAGGGGGAGTATTGGACTGAAGCTTTCTTT
cdr3_aa: CASSLGQGEYWTEAFF
d_call: TRBD1
v_call: TRBV7-9
j_call: TRBJ1-1
clone_size: NA

cdr3_nt: TGTGCCTGGAGTCCTCTCGAGAGACCCTACGAGCAGTACTTC
cdr3_aa: CAWSPLERPYEQYF
d_call: NA
v_call: TRBV30
j_call: TRBJ2-7
clone_size: NA

cdr3_nt: TGCGCCAGCAGCCCCAGGGGGTCCGGGACAGGCAATGAGCAGTTCTTC
cdr3_aa: CASSPRGSGTGNEQFF
d_call: TRBD1
v_call: TRBV4-1
j_call: TRBJ2-1
clone_size: NA

cdr3_nt: TGTGCCAGCTCACCAGAGGGGAGGCGAGAGACCCAGTACTTC
cdr3_aa: CASSPEGRRETQYF
d_call: NA
v_call: TRBV18
j_call: TRBJ2-5
clone_size: NA

cdr3_nt: TGTGCCAGCAGCCAAGAAGCGGGTCCCTCCTACAATGAGCAGTTCTTC
cdr3_aa: CASSQEAGPSYNEQFF
d_call: NA
v_call: TRBV4-2
j_call: TRBJ2-1
clone_size: NA

cdr3_nt: TGCGCCAGCAGCCAAGAGAGGGGTGCACAAGAGACCCAGTACTTC
cdr3_aa: CASSQERGAQETQYF
d_call: NA
v_call: TRBV4-3
j_call: TRBJ2-5
clone_size: few

cdr3_nt: TGCGCCAGCAGCCCAAATCTATCCACCGGGGAGCTGTTTTTT
cdr3_aa: CASSPNLSTGELFF
d_call: NA
v_call: TRBV4-3
j_call: TRBJ2-2
clone_size: NA

cdr3_nt: TGTGCCAGTAGTAGATCCCAGGAAGCTTTCTTT
cdr3_aa: CASSRSQEAFF
d_call: NA
v_call: TRBV19
j_call: TRBJ1-1
clone_size: few

cdr3_nt: TGTGCCAGTAGCCGGGACAGGGAATATAGCAATCAGCCCCAGCATTTT
cdr3_aa: CASSRDREYSNQPQHF
d_call: TRBD1
v_call: TRBV19
j_call: TRBJ1-5
clone_size: NA

cdr3_nt: TGTGCCAGCAGCAATGGACTAGCGGGAGCCGGAGAGACCCAGTACTTC
cdr3_aa: CASSNGLAGAGETQYF
d_call: TRBD2
v_call: TRBV5-6
j_call: TRBJ2-5
clone_size: NA

cdr3_nt: TGTGCCAGCTCACCTCCCCAGGAGACTGAAGCTTTCTTT
cdr3_aa: CASSPPQETEAFF
d_call: NA
v_call: TRBV18
j_call: TRBJ1-1
clone_size: once

cdr3_nt: TGTGCCAGCAGCCATCCAGACACGGTAAACACTGAAGCTTTCTTT
cdr3_aa: CASSHPDTVNTEAFF
d_call: NA
v_call: TRBV7-9
j_call: TRBJ1-1
clone_size: NA